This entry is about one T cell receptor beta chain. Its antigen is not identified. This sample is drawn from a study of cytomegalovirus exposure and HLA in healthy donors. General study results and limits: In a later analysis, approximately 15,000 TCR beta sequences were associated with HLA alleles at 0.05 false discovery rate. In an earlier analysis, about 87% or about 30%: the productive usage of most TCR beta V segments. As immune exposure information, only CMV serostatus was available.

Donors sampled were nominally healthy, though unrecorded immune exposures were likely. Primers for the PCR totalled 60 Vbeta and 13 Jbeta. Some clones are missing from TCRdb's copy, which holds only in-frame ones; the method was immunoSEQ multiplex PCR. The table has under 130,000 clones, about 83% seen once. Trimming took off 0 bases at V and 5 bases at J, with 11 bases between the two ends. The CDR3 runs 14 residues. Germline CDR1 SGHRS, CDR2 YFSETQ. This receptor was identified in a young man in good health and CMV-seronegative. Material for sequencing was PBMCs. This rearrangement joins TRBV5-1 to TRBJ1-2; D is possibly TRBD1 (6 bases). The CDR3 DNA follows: TGCGCCAGCAGCTTGGAAGGACAGCATTATGGCTACACCTTC. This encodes CASSLEGQHYGYTF.